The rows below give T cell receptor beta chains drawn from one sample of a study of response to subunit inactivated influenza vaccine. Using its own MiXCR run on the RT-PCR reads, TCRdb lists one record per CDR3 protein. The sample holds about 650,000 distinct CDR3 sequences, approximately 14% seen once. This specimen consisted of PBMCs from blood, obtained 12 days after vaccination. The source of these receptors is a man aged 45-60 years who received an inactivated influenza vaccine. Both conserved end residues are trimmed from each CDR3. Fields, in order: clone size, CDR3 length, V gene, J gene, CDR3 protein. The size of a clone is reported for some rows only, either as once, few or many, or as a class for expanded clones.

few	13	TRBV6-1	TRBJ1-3	ASGGGTVALDTIY
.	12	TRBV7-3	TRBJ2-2	ASSPSTNTGELF
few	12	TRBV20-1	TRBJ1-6	SARLSRNNSPLH
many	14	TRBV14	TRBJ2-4	ASSQEVARTKNIQY
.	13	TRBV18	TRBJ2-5	ASSPRSGGKETQY
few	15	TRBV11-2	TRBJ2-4	ASSLFLLGQLKNIQY
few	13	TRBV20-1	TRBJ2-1	SAGLRASGRFRQF
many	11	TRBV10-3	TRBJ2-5	AISENFQETQY
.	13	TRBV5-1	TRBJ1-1	ASSLMFFRNTEAF
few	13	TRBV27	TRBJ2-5	ASSLSVRGRETQY
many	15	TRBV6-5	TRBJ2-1	ASSYTQDLPHHNEQF
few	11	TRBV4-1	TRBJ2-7	ASSPWQFYEQY
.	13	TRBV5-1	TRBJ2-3	ASLIGTGATDTQY
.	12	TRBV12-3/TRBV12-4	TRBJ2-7	ASRLTSGAQGQY
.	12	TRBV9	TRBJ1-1	ASSVRTGGTEAF
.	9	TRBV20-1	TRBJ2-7	SAREPYEQY
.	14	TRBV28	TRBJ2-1	ASSNQGVSSYNEQF
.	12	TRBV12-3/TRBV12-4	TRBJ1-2	ASSSGGISSGYT
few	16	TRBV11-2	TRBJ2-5	ASSLGLGLAGRPETQY
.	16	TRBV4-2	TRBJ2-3	ASSQRAPQRGYTDTQY
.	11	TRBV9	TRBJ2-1	ASSVLQDNEQF
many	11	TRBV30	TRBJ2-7	AWSKGTPREQY
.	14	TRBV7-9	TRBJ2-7	ASSRRGGISYYEQY
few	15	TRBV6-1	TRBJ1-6	ASTPTGTGSYNSPLH
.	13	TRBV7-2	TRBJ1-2	ASSPRTGPHYGYT
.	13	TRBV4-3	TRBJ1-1	ASSQDGTGIFEAF
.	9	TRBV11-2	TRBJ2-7	ATSGTGEQY
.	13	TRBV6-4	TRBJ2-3	ASSDAGGPTDTQY